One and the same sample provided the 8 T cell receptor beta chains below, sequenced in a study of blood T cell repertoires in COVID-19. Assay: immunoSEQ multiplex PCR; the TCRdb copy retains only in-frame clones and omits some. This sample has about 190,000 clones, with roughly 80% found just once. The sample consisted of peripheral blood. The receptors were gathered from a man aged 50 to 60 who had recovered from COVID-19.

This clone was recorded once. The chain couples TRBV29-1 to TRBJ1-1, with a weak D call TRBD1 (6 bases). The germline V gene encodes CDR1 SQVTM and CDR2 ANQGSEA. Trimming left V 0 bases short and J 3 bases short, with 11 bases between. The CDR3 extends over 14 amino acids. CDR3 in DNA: TGCAGCGTTGAAGAAGTAGGGGGTGACACTGAAGCTTTCTTT. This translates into CSVEEVGGDTEAFF.

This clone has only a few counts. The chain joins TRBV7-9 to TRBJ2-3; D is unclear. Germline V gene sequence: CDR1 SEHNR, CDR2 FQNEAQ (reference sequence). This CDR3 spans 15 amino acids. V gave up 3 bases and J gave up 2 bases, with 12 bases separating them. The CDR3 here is CASSFDDLVTDTQYF. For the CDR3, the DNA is TGTGCCAGCAGCTTCGACGACCTAGTCACAGATACGCAGTATTTT.

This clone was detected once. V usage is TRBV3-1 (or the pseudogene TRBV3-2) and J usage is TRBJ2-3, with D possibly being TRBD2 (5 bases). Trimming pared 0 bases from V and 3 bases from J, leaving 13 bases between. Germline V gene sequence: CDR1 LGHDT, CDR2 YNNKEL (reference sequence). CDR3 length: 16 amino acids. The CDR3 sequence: CASSQEYLALTDTQYF. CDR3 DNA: TGTGCCAGCAGCCAAGAATACCTAGCTTTAACAGATACGCAGTATTTT.

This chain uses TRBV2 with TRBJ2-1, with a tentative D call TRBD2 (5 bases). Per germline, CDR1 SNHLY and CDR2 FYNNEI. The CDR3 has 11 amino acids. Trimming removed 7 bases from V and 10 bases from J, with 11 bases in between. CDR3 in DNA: TGTGCCAGCAAAGCGGTCGGGGAGCAGTTCTTC. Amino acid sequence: CASKAVGEQFF.

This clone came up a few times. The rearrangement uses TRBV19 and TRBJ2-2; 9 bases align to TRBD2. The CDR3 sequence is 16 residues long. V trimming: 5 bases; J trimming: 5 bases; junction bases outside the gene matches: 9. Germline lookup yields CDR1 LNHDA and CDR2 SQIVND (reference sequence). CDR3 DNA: TGTGCCAGTAGTTTATCTGCGGGAGGGCGAACCGGGGAGCTGTTTTTT. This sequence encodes CASSLSAGGRTGELFF.

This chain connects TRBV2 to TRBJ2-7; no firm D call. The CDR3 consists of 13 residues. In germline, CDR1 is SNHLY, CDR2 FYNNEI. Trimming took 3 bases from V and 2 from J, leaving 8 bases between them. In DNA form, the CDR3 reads TGTGCCAGCAGTGAGAGGCTGACCTACGAGCAGTACTTC. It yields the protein CASSERLTYEQYF.

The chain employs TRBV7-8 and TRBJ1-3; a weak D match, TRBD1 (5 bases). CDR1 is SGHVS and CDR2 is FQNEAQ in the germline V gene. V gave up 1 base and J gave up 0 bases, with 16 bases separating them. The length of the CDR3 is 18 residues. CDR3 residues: CASSLGRRGRSSGNTIYF. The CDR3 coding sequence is TGTGCCAGCAGCTTAGGGAGGCGGGGCCGGAGCTCTGGAAACACCATATATTTT. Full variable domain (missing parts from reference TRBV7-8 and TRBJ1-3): GAGVSQSPRYKVAKRGQDVALRCDPISGHVSLFWYQQALGQGPEFLTYFQNEAQLDKSGLPSDRFFAERPEGSVSTLKIQRTQQEDSAVYLCASSLGRRGRSSGNTIYFGEGSWLTVV.

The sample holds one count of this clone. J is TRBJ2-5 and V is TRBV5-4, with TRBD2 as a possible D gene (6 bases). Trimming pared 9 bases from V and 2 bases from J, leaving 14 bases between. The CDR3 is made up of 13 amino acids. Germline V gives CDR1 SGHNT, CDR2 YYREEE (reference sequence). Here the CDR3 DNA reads TGTGCCACCATGACTAGTGGGCAAGAGACCCAGTACTTC. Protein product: CATMTSGQETQYF.